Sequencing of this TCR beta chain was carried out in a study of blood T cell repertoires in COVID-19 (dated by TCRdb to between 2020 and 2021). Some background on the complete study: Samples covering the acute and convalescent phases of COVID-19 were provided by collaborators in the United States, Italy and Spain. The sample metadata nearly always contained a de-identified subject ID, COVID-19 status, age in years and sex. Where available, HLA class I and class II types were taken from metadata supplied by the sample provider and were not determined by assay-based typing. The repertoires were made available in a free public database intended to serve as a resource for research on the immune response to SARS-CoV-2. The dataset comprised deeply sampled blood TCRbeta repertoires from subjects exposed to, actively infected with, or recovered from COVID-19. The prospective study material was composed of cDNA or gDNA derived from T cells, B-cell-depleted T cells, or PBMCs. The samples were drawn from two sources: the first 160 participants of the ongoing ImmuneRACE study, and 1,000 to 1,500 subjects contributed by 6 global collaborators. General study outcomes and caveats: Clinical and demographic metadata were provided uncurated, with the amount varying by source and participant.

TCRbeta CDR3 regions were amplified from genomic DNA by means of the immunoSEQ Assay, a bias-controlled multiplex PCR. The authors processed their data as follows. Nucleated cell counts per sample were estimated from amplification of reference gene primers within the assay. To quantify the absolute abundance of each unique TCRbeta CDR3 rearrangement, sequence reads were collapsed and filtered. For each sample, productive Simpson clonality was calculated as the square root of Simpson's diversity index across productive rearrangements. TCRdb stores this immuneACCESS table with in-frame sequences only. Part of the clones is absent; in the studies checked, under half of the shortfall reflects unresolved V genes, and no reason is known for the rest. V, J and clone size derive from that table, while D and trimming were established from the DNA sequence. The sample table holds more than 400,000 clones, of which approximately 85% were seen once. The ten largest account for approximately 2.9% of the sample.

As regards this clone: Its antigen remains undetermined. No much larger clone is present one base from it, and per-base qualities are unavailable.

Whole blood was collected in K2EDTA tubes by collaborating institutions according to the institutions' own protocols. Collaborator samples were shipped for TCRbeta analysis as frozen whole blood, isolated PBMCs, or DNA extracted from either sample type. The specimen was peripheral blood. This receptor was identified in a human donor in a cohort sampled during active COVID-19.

The CDR3 protein sequence reads: CASSLSGGGTEAFF. The DNA reads TGCGCCAGCAGCCTCTCGGGGGGTGGTACTGAAGCTTTCTTT. The rearrangement combines TRBV5-1 with TRBJ1-1; a tentative D match to TRBD1 spans 5 bases. Counted from cysteine to phenylalanine, this CDR3 has 14 amino acids. Only the CDR3 region is kept as DNA, spanning 42 bases read in frame from base 1. V loses 4 bases of germline sequence and J loses 5 bases, and the interval between the two ends is 15 bases. In the germline V gene, CDR1 corresponds to SGHRS and CDR2 to YFSETQ.